This TCR beta chain comes out of a study of Tregs in tolerant kidney transplant recipients. About the research overall: Mixed chimerism was transient after nonmyeloablative marrow transplants from related graft donors. Whole-study results and caveats: No direct test of biological reproducibility was done here. Expanding Tregs on activated donor B cells appeared to best identify donor-specific TCRbeta clones.

Germline V gene lookup returns CDR1 MNHEY and CDR2 SMNVEV (reference sequence). The CDR3 runs 17 residues. With 0 bases clipped from V and 3 bases from J, the junction kept 5 bases outside the gene matches. The method was immunoSEQ multiplex PCR; TCRdb's version includes in-frame clones alone and lacks a portion of them. The sample consists of tens of thousands of clones, 80% to 95% of them appearing once. Regarding this clone: Antigen unknown.

This chain connects TRBV27 to TRBJ2-3; TRBD2 aligns across 11 bases. The material sequenced was CD4+ T cells from blood, taken before the transplant. The sequence derives from a human donor who received a combined kidney and bone marrow transplant. CDR3 in DNA: TGTGCCAGCAGTTTATCGTTACTAGCGGGGGTAACAGATACGCAGTATTTT. It translates to CASSLSLLAGVTDTQYF.